This T cell receptor (beta chain) originates from a study of radiotherapy plus CTLA-4 blockade in lung cancer. The study, taken as a whole, reports: Increased serum interferon-beta after radiation also reportedly predicted response strongly. Blood-borne expansion of tumor-derived TCR clones followed radiotherapy plus ipilimumab.

This table comes from immunoSEQ multiplex PCR, and its TCRdb copy is limited to in-frame clones, with some not included. Altogether roughly 86,000 clones are present, around 86% being singletons, with the ten largest covering 0.75% to 1%. Focal radiation and CTLA-4 blockade (ipilimumab) were tested in chemo-refractory metastatic non-small-cell lung cancer patients. The germline V gene encodes CDR1 SGHTA and CDR2 FQGTGA. The V segment lost 5 bases and the J segment 4 bases; nucleotides outside the gene matches: 8. This CDR3 comprises 16 residues. Regarding this clone: Its antigen is as yet unknown.

Sequencing was performed on peripheral blood, taken from a patient treated with radiotherapy plus ipilimumab. The chain links TRBV7-3 to TRBJ2-1, with 10 bases aligning to TRBD2. The sequence was obtained from a human donor with non-small cell lung cancer who had stable disease on radiotherapy plus ipilimumab. This chain's CDR3 is CASSPGLALNYNEQFF. Written as DNA, the CDR3 is TGTGCCAGCAGCCCGGGACTAGCGTTAAATTACAATGAGCAGTTCTTC.